These 27 T cell receptor beta chains were sequenced from one sample in a study of PD-L1 blockade in urothelial cancer. Time point specified: peripheral blood 6 weeks after treatment start. Profiled with immunoSEQ multiplex PCR; TCRdb holds only in-frame clones, not every one. The table has over 100,000 clones, approximately 89% seen once. The sequences come from PBMCs, collected around atezolizumab (anti-PD-L1) treatment. The origin of the receptors is a man in his 60s with urothelial cancer.

Of note for this clone: The junction departs from the called germline gene at one end, perhaps through a read error. The V call is TRBV7-7, the J call TRBJ2-3, with 7 bases fitting TRBD1. The CDR3 consists of 13 residues. Per the germline V gene, CDR1 is SSHAT and CDR2 is FNYEAQ (reference sequence). The chain's CDR3 is CASSATGSDTQYF. The CDR3 DNA follows: TGTGCTAGCAGCGCGACAGGGTCGGATACGCAGTATTTT.

This clone was seen only once. The rearrangement joins TRBV5-4 to TRBJ2-1; 8 bases fit TRBD1. In germline, CDR1 is SGHNT, CDR2 YYREEE (reference sequence). CDR3 length equals 15 residues. The J segment lost 5 bases and the V segment lost 4 bases, leaving 8 bases of the junction unmatched. The CDR3 loop reads CASSTGTGGHNEQFF. Written as DNA, the CDR3 is TGTGCCAGCAGCACCGGAACAGGGGGTCACAATGAGCAGTTCTTC.

This clone was found a few times. The chain uses TRBV30 and TRBJ1-3; D is unclear. The CDR3 runs to 13 residues. Trimming pared 2 bases from V and 2 bases from J, leaving 7 bases between. CDR1 and CDR2 (germline): GTSNPN, SVGIG (reference sequence). CDR3 region: CAWSSLPGNTIYF. CDR3 coding DNA: TGTGCCTGGAGTTCCCTACCTGGAAACACCATATATTTT.

The J gene is TRBJ2-7, the V gene TRBV2, with D possibly TRBD2 on 6 matching bases. The V gene lost 5 bases and the J gene lost 5 bases, with 13 bases spanning the gap. The CDR3 runs 13 residues. Germline lookup yields CDR1 SNHLY and CDR2 FYNNEI. This CDR3 is CASSQGGWDEQYF. In nucleotides, the CDR3 is TGTGCCAGCAGTCAGGGAGGATGGGACGAGCAGTACTTC.

The chain joins TRBV18 to TRBJ1-3, with D perhaps matching TRBD1 (5 bases). Per the germline V gene, CDR1 is KGHSH and CDR2 is LQKENI. Trimming took off 2 bases at V and 4 bases at J, with 9 bases between the two ends. CDR3 length equals 14 residues. CDR3 sequence: CASSPSGHGNTIYF. The CDR3 DNA is TGTGCCAGCTCACCATCAGGGCACGGAAACACCATATATTTT.

The V call is TRBV5-4, the J call TRBJ2-5; TRBD2 aligns across 9 bases. Trimming cost V 9 bases and J 1 base; bases outside gene matches: 10. The CDR3 is 15 residues long. Germline CDR1 reads SGHNT; CDR2 reads YYREEE (reference sequence). The CDR3 DNA sequence: TGTGCCATGCAGACTAGCGGAGCCTTCCAAGAGACCCAGTACTTC. Its protein product is CAMQTSGAFQETQYF.

This sequence joins TRBV5-1 and TRBJ2-3; 14 bases align to TRBD2. The V gene end was trimmed by 3 bases and the J gene end by 3 bases; junction bases not matched to a gene: 6. The germline gives CDR1 SGHRS, CDR2 YFSETQ. CDR3 length equals 17 residues. CDR3 DNA sequence: TGCGCCAGCAGCTGGCAGACTAGCGGGGGGGCGACAGATACGCAGTATTTT. It translates to CASSWQTSGGATDTQYF.

CDR3 nucleotide sequence: TGTGCCAGCAGTGAGGGGCGAAGTACCTACAATGAGCAGTTCTTC. This translates into CASSEGRSTYNEQFF. The chain employs TRBV2 and TRBJ2-1, with D possibly TRBD1 on 5 matching bases. The V gene's germline CDR1 is SNHLY and CDR2 FYNNEI. Deletions cut 3 bases from V and 2 bases from J, with 11 bases between. The CDR3 has 15 amino acids. Drawing the rest from reference TRBV2 and TRBJ2-1, the complete variable domain is EPEVTQTPSHQVTQMGQEVILRCVPISNHLYFYWYRQILGQKVEFLVSFYNNEISEKSEIFDDQFSVERPDGSNFTLKIRSTKLEDSAMYFCASSEGRSTYNEQFFGPGTRLTVL.

V usage is TRBV7-2 and J usage is TRBJ2-3; D perhaps matches TRBD2 (6 bases). V was shortened by 5 bases and J by 10 bases, with 13 bases between the two germline ends. CDR3 size: 12 residues. Germline V gene lookup returns CDR1 SGHTA and CDR2 FQGNSA. The CDR3 protein is CASSEGLQAQYF. CDR3 bases: TGTGCCAGCAGCGAGGGACTCCAGGCGCAGTATTTT.

This sequence joins TRBV7-9 and TRBJ1-5; the match to TRBD1 covers 7 bases. The CDR3 runs 15 residues. J was trimmed by 5 bases and V by 5 bases; bases with no gene match: 9. Germline V gene data show CDR1 as SEHNR and CDR2 as FQNEAQ (reference sequence). CDR3 in amino acids: CASSPPGTEDQPQHF. The CDR3 DNA follows: TGTGCCAGCAGCCCCCCCGGGACAGAGGATCAGCCCCAGCATTTT.

CDR3 protein: CASSLSGEYYNEQFF. CDR3 DNA: TGCGCCAGCAGCTTGTCCGGGGAATACTACAATGAGCAGTTCTTC. This sequence joins TRBV5-1 and TRBJ2-1; D is perhaps TRBD2 (5 bases). Trimming removed 1 base at V and 3 bases at J, with 11 bases between. Germline loops: CDR1 SGHRS, CDR2 YFSETQ. CDR3 size: 15 residues.

J is TRBJ2-1 and V is TRBV5-1; TRBD2 matches at 7 bases. The germline V gene encodes CDR1 SGHRS and CDR2 YFSETQ. The V segment lost 3 bases and the J segment 6 bases; nucleotides outside the gene matches: 9. The CDR3 extends over 15 amino acids. The CDR3 DNA sequence: TGCGCCAGCAGCTCAAATAGCGGGTTTTCCAATGAGCAGTTCTTC. Protein: CASSSNSGFSNEQFF.

V and J are TRBV2 and TRBJ2-7, with TRBD1 as a possible D gene (5 bases). This CDR3 spans 15 amino acids. With 10 bases removed from V and 2 bases from J, the gap between germline ends came to 21 bases. CDR1 and CDR2 (germline): SNHLY, FYNNEI. CDR3 nucleotides: TGTGCCACCAAGCTGAGTTCAGGGCTTCCCTACGAGCAGTACTTC. It translates to CATKLSSGLPYEQYF.

This clone showed up just once. The chain is built from TRBV7-3 and TRBJ2-1; 12 bases line up with TRBD2. Germline-derived CDR1 and CDR2 are SGHTA and FQGTGA. The CDR3 length is 13 residues. V was pared by 5 bases and J by 13 bases, with 6 bases of the junction left unmatched. The CDR3 DNA sequence: TGTGCCAGCAGCGTCGGACTAGCGGGGACTCAGTTCTTC. This sequence encodes CASSVGLAGTQFF.

The rearrangement joins TRBV9 to TRBJ2-3; TRBD2 matches 11 bases. The CDR3 sequence is 16 residues long. With V trimmed by 3 bases and J by 5 bases, 8 bases remained unmatched. Germline V gene data show CDR1 as SGDLS and CDR2 as YYNGEE. CDR3 DNA: TGTGCCAGCAGCGCCTTAGCGGGGGGGCCCTTAGATACGCAGTATTTT. Translation gives CASSALAGGPLDTQYF.

This chain connects TRBV5-1 to TRBJ2-7; 9 bases match TRBD2. The CDR3 spans 16 residues. The V gene's germline CDR1 is SGHRS and CDR2 YFSETQ. V shed 0 bases, J shed 1 base, and the junction held 5 bases outside the gene matches. This chain's CDR3 is CASSLEGGGASYEQYF. DNA for the CDR3: TGCGCCAGCAGCTTGGAGGGCGGGGGGGCGTCCTACGAGCAGTACTTC.

A single count supports this clone. V gene TRBV30 combines with J gene TRBJ2-3, with a possible D match to TRBD1 (6 bases). Per the germline V gene, CDR1 is GTSNPN and CDR2 is SVGIG (reference sequence). V dropped 4 bases and J dropped 3 bases, with 14 bases sitting between them. CDR3 length equals 14 residues. The DNA of the CDR3 is TGTGCCTGGACAGTCAGGGGTTGGACAGATACGCAGTATTTT. It translates to CAWTVRGWTDTQYF.

Only one count was recorded for this clone. V is TRBV4-1 and J is TRBJ1-5; TRBD1 agrees at 7 bases. Trimming cost V 4 bases and J 7 bases; bases outside gene matches: 7. This CDR3 spans 14 amino acids. Per the germline V gene, CDR1 is MGHRA and CDR2 is YSYEKL. The CDR3 DNA sequence: TGCGCCAGCAGCCGCACAGGGGCCCCCCAGCCCCAGCATTTT. It specifies CASSRTGAPQPQHF.

The genes are TRBV5-5 and TRBJ2-3; D perhaps matches TRBD2 (5 bases). The CDR3 sequence is 16 residues long. The V end lost 6 bases, the J end lost 3 bases, and 20 bases lay between the germline ends. From germline, CDR1 is SGHKS and CDR2 YYEKEE (reference sequence). For the CDR3, the DNA is TGTGCCAGCAACGTACTGGCCGGGGAACCAACAGATACGCAGTATTTT. It is translated as CASNVLAGEPTDTQYF. Full variable domain (missing parts from reference TRBV5-5 and TRBJ2-3): DAGVTQSPTHLIKTRGQQVTLRCSPISGHKSVSWYQQVLGQGPQFIFQYYEKEERGRGNFPDRFSARQFPNYSSELNVNALLLGDSALYLCASNVLAGEPTDTQYFGPGTRLTVL.

The V and J genes are TRBV5-4 and TRBJ2-4; TRBD2 is a possible D gene (5 bases). Germline V lookup: CDR1 SGHNT, CDR2 YYREEE (reference sequence). This CDR3 has 16 residues. V dropped 5 bases and J dropped 1 base, with 16 bases sitting between them. In nucleotides, the CDR3 is TGTGCCAGCAGTGGGGTGGCGGGTGGGGCCAAAAACATTCAGTACTTC. Its protein product is CASSGVAGGAKNIQYF.

This sequence joins TRBV7-8 and TRBJ2-1; 14 nucleotides line up with TRBD2. The CDR3 has 15 amino acids. In germline, CDR1 is SGHVS, CDR2 FQNEAQ. V gave up 5 bases and J gave up 4 bases; unmatched junction bases: 1. In nucleotides, the CDR3 is TGTGCCAGCAGCCGACTAGCGGGGGGGTACAATGAGCAGTTCTTC. Amino acid sequence: CASSRLAGGYNEQFF. Based on the CDR3 plus reference TRBV7-8 and TRBJ2-1, the full variable domain is GAGVSQSPRYKVAKRGQDVALRCDPISGHVSLFWYQQALGQGPEFLTYFQNEAQLDKSGLPSDRFFAERPEGSVSTLKIQRTQQEDSAVYLCASSRLAGGYNEQFFGPGTRLTVL.

The rearrangement uses TRBV7-9 and TRBJ2-1; 7 bases are shared with TRBD2. The CDR3 sequence is 13 residues long. Germline V gene lookup returns CDR1 SEHNR and CDR2 FQNEAQ (reference sequence). The V segment lost 5 bases and the J segment 6 bases; nucleotides outside the gene matches: 4. CDR3 sequence reads: CASSLWGGNEQFF. CDR3 DNA sequence: TGTGCCAGCAGCCTCTGGGGGGGCAATGAGCAGTTCTTC. The whole variable domain, filled in from reference TRBV7-9 and TRBJ2-1, reads DTGVSQNPRHKITKRGQNVTFRCDPISEHNRLYWYRQTLGQGPEFLTYFQNEAQLEKSRLLSDRFSAERPKGSFSTLEIQRTEQGDSAMYLCASSLWGGNEQFFGPGTRLTVL.

The chain carries TRBV7-9 and TRBJ2-7, with 10 bases that match TRBD2. The trim removed 7 bases at V and 4 bases at J, leaving 10 bases unmatched. Germline CDR1 and CDR2: SEHNR and FQNEAQ (reference sequence). The CDR3 consists of 15 residues. The CDR3: CASTRSASGGYEQYF. CDR3 sequence (DNA): TGTGCCAGCACCCGGAGTGCTAGCGGGGGATACGAGCAGTACTTC.

This chain links TRBV15 with TRBJ1-2, with D maybe TRBD1 (5 bases). Germline CDR1 LNHNV, CDR2 YYDKDF (reference sequence). Between the trimmed V and J ends, which lost 2 bases and 4 bases, there was a span of 14 bases. The CDR3 length is 15 residues. CDR3 loop: CATSRSGSETYGYTF. In nucleotides, the CDR3 is TGTGCCACCAGCAGATCAGGGTCAGAAACCTATGGCTACACCTTC.

This chain connects TRBV7-2 to TRBJ2-5; 9 bases are a match to TRBD1. Germline CDR1 SGHTA, CDR2 FQGNSA. This CDR3 has 14 residues. J lost 4 bases, V lost 5 bases, and 5 bases had no gene match. DNA for the CDR3: TGTGCCAGCAGCAAGCCGGACAGGGGAGAGACCCAGTACTTC. It is translated as CASSKPDRGETQYF.

The chain carries TRBV6-1 and TRBJ2-5; D may be TRBD1 (5 bases). V shed 10 bases and J shed 5 bases, with 14 bases lying between them. Per germline, CDR1 MNHNS and CDR2 SASEGT. The CDR3 extends over 12 amino acids. CDR3 nucleotide sequence: TGTGCCATCGAATCCCAGGGCGAGACCCAGTACTTC. Translating it yields CAIESQGETQYF.

This chain joins TRBV5-6 and TRBJ2-5; 9 nucleotides line up with TRBD2. This CDR3 contains 17 residues. Germline-derived CDR1 and CDR2 are SGHDT and YYEEEE. J gave up 2 bases and V 6 bases, and 14 bases lay outside the gene matches. CDR3 region: CASTRATSGLYQETQYF. CDR3 bases: TGTGCCAGCACCCGCGCGACTAGCGGACTCTATCAAGAGACCCAGTACTTC.